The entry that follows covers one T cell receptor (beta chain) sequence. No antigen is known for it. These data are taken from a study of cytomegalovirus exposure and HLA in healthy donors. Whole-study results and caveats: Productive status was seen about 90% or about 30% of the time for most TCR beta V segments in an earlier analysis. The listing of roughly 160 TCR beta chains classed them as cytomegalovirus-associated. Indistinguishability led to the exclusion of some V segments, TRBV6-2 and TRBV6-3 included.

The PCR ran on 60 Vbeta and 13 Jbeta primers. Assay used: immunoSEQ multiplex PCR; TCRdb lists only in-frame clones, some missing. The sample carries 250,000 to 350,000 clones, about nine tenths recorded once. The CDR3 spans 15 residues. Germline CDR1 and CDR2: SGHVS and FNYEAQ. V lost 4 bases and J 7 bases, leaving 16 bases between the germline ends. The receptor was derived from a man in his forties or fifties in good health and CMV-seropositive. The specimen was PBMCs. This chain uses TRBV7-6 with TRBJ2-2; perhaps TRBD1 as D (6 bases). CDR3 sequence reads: CASSSRLGAGGELFF. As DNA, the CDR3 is TGTGCCAGCAGCTCCAGATTGGGGGCGGGCGGGGAGCTGTTTTTT.